Following are 21 T cell receptor beta chains from one sample sequenced in a study of T cells expressing NK-cell markers. Following a re-call of the 5' RACE reads, TCRdb has one entry per CDR3 protein and lacks DNA. Its table records roughly 180,000 distinct CDR3 sequences. The sample consisted of blood T cells: a sorted CD56 or NKG2C T cell subset, CD4+ or CD8+ T cells, or bulk PBMC T cells (not recorded which). Receptor source: a man aged 18 to 69 in good health.

The chain recombines TRBV4-1 with TRBJ2-1; TCRdb gives TRBD1 as the D gene, but with no DNA this cannot be confirmed. The germline V gene encodes CDR1 MGHRA and CDR2 YSYEKL. CDR3 length: 14 amino acids. The CDR3 here is CASSHLDRDGEQFF.

V and J are TRBV7-8 and TRBJ2-7; TCRdb's D call, TRBD1, is unchecked because there is no DNA. From germline, CDR1 is SGHVS and CDR2 FQNEAQ. The CDR3 is 14 amino acids. The CDR3 spells CASSLDSPPYEQYF.

The rearrangement uses TRBV4-1 and TRBJ2-2. The CDR3 extends over 13 amino acids. CDR1 and CDR2 (germline): MGHRA, YSYEKL. CDR3 in amino acids: CASSQDVVRELFF.

The chain joins TRBV6-5 to TRBJ2-7; TCRdb selects TRBD2, and the lack of DNA leaves this call unchecked. Germline V gene sequence: CDR1 MNHEY, CDR2 SVGAGI. The CDR3 sequence is 12 residues long. The CDR3 loop is CATSGSLYEQYF.

This chain links TRBV12-3 or TRBV12-4 with TRBJ1-5; there is no DNA to check the TCRdb D call of TRBD1. The CDR3 consists of 13 residues. This CDR3 is CASRSDRGRPQHF.

V usage is TRBV7-9 and J usage is TRBJ2-7; TCRdb selects TRBD1, and the lack of DNA leaves this call unchecked. This CDR3 is built from 15 residues. Germline V gene data show CDR1 as SEHNR and CDR2 as FQNEAQ (reference sequence). CDR3 residues: CASSLVGTGKYEQYF. Combining the CDR3 with reference TRBV7-9 and TRBJ2-7 gives the whole variable domain DTGVSQNPRHKITKRGQNVTFRCDPISEHNRLYWYRQTLGQGPEFLTYFQNEAQLEKSRLLSDRFSAERPKGSFSTLEIQRTEQGDSAMYLCASSLVGTGKYEQYFGPGTRLTVT.

The chain has TRBV9 and TRBJ2-1; TCRdb lists TRBD2, though no DNA is available to test this call. The CDR3 runs to 16 residues. Germline V CDR1 and CDR2: SGDLS, YYNGEE. CDR3 loop: CASGQGGLADHNEQFF. The whole variable domain, remainder taken from reference TRBV9 and TRBJ2-1, is DSGVTQTPKHLITATGQRVTLRCSPRSGDLSVYWYQQSLDQGLQFLIQYYNGEERAKGNILERFSAQQFPDLHSELNLSSLELGDSALYFCASGQGGLADHNEQFFGPGTRLTVL.

This chain connects TRBV9 to TRBJ2-3; the D gene TCRdb calls, TRBD1, cannot be checked with no DNA. The CDR3 runs to 17 residues. Looked up from germline, CDR1 is SGDLS and CDR2 is YYNGEE. CDR3 in amino acids: CASSGHGGGDSTDTQYF.

The rearrangement uses TRBV10-3 and TRBJ2-5; TCRdb reports TRBD2, a call that lacks DNA to check it against. Germline V gene data show CDR1 as ENHRY and CDR2 as SYGVKD. This CDR3 has 17 amino acids. The CDR3 spells CAISATSGAPFQETQYF.

The chain is built from TRBV24-1 and TRBJ2-2; TCRdb designates TRBD2, a call that cannot be tested without DNA. CDR1 is KGHDR, CDR2 SFDVKD, per germline. The CDR3 loop spans 15 amino acids. The CDR3 is CATSDSDTRTGELFF.

This chain uses TRBV5-1 with TRBJ2-7; TCRdb indicates TRBD2, and absent DNA this call remains unverified. CDR1 and CDR2 (germline): SGHRS, YFSETQ. The CDR3 sequence is 20 residues long. The CDR3 loop reads CASSQGTLSLAGGLPYEQYF.

The V gene is TRBV6-1, the J gene TRBJ2-2; no DNA is available, so the TRBD2 call from TCRdb remains unchecked. This CDR3 is built from 15 residues. The germline V gene encodes CDR1 MNHNS and CDR2 SASEGT. The CDR3 loop reads CASRAGITNTGELFF.

The rearrangement links TRBV7-9 to TRBJ2-4; the D call from TCRdb, TRBD2, cannot be confirmed without DNA. This CDR3 has 14 residues. CDR1 and CDR2 from the germline V gene are SEHNR and FQNEAQ (reference sequence). This CDR3 is CASTAGGTKNIQYF. Filled out from reference TRBV7-9 and TRBJ2-4, the complete variable domain reads DTGVSQNPRHKITKRGQNVTFRCDPISEHNRLYWYRQTLGQGPEFLTYFQNEAQLEKSRLLSDRFSAERPKGSFSTLEIQRTEQGDSAMYLCASTAGGTKNIQYFGAGTRLSVL.

CDR3: CASSSRTGYNRDEQYF. The J gene is TRBJ2-7, the V gene TRBV3-1; TCRdb proposes TRBD1, but this gene call is untestable without DNA. The germline V gene has CDR1 LGHDT and CDR2 YNNKEL (reference sequence). This CDR3 is built from 16 residues.

The chain combines TRBV4-2 with TRBJ2-3. CDR1 and CDR2 from the germline V gene are LGHNA and YNFKEQ. The CDR3 runs to 17 residues. This CDR3 is CASSPSSLGLGTDTQYF.

Here the CDR3 reads CASSSFLQQRGSSTDTQYF. The chain employs TRBV13 and TRBJ2-3; lacking DNA, the TRBD1 call made by TCRdb goes unchecked. CDR1 and CDR2 from the germline V gene are PRHDT and FYEKMQ (reference sequence). The CDR3 has 19 amino acids.

The rearrangement links TRBV29-1 to TRBJ1-1. Per germline, CDR1 SQVTM and CDR2 ANQGSEA. The CDR3 sequence is 12 residues long. CDR3 amino acids: CSVDLPGTEAFF. Variable domain in full (rest from reference TRBV29-1 and TRBJ1-1): SAVISQKPSRDICQRGTSLTIQCQVDSQVTMMFWYRQQPGQSLTLIATANQGSEATYESGFVIDKFPISRPNLTFSTLTVSNMSPEDSSIYLCSVDLPGTEAFFGQGTRLTVV.

This chain links TRBV27 with TRBJ2-7; TCRdb outputs TRBD2, but without DNA this stays unchecked. CDR3 length equals 14 residues. Germline V gene sequence: CDR1 MNHEY, CDR2 SMNVEV (reference sequence). The CDR3 sequence: CASSLSLAGYEQYF.

The chain employs TRBV5-1 and TRBJ1-2; checking the TCRdb D call of TRBD1 is not possible without DNA. CDR1 and CDR2 from the germline V gene are SGHRS and YFSETQ. The CDR3 length is 14 residues. CDR3 protein: CASSLVQGNYGYTF. Drawing the rest from reference TRBV5-1 and TRBJ1-2, the complete variable domain is KAGVTQTPRYLIKTRGQQVTLSCSPISGHRSVSWYQQTPGQGLQFLFEYFSETQRNKGNFPGRFSGRQFSNSRSEMNVSTLELGDSALYLCASSLVQGNYGYTFGSGTRLTVV.

J is TRBJ2-2 and V is TRBV15; TCRdb gives TRBD1 as the D gene, but with no DNA this cannot be confirmed. Germline lookup yields CDR1 LNHNV and CDR2 YYDKDF (reference sequence). This CDR3 is 14 amino acids long. The CDR3: CATKPGAGTGELFF.

This chain connects TRBV12-3 or TRBV12-4 to TRBJ1-5; TCRdb's assignment of TRBD1 cannot be checked, as there is no DNA. This CDR3 is built from 13 residues. The CDR3 is CASSRIPNQPQHF.